This T cell receptor (beta chain) appears in the sequencing data of a study of blood T cell repertoires in COVID-19. Study at large: The United States, Italy and Spain provided the acute and convalescent COVID-19 samples.

Germline loops: CDR1 MNHNY, CDR2 SVGAGI (reference sequence). V was trimmed by 5 bases and J by 1 base, leaving 8 bases between them. This CDR3 spans 14 amino acids. Original analysis: Reference gene primers were amplified, and this amplification served to estimate nucleated cell counts. Method: immunoSEQ multiplex PCR; TCRdb's copy keeps in-frame clones and lacks some. That table is the source of V, J and clone size, and D and trimming were worked out from the DNA. The sample includes tens of thousands of clones, around 83% of them seen just once. Sequenced sample: peripheral blood. The sequence derives from a human donor in a cohort sampled during active COVID-19. The chain employs TRBV6-6 and TRBJ2-2, with D possibly TRBD1 on 6 matching bases. CDR3 loop: CASSQTGNTGELFF. As DNA, the CDR3 is TGTGCCAGCAGTCAGACAGGGAACACCGGGGAGCTGTTTTTT.